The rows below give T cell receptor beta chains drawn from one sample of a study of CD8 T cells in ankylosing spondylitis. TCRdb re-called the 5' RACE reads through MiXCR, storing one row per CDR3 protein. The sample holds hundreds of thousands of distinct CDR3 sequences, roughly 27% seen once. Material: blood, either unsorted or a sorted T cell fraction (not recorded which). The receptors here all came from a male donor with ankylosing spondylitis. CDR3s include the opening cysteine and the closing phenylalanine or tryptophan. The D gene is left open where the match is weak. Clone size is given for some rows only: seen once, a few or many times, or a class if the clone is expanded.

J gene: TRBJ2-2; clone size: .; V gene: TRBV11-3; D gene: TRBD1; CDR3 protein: CASSLGQGDGELFF; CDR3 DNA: TGTGCCAGCAGCTTGGGACAGGGGGACGGGGAGCTGTTTTTT
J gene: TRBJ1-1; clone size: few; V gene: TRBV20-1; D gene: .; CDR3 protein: CSAREDSEAFF; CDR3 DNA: TGCAGTGCTAGAGAGGACAGTGAAGCTTTCTTT
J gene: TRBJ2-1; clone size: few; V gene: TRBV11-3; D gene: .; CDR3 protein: CASSSRQGGNEQFF; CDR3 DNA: TGTGCCAGCAGCTCTCGGCAGGGAGGTAATGAGCAGTTCTTC
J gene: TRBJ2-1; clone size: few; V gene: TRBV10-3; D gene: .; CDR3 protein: CAISGGDLSGEQFF; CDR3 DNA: TGTGCCATCAGTGGCGGGGACCTCTCCGGTGAGCAGTTCTTC
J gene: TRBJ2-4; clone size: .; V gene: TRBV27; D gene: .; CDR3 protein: CASSSHLAKNIQYF; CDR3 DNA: TGTGCCAGCAGCTCACACCTAGCCAAAAACATTCAGTACTTC
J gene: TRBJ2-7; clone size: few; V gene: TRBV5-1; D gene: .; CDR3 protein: CASSLASESYEQYF; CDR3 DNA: TGCGCCAGCAGCTTGGCTAGCGAGTCCTACGAGCAGTACTTC
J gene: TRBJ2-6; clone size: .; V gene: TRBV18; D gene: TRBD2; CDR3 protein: CASSPLSSGRITGANVLTF; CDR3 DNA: TGTGCCAGCTCACCACTTTCTAGCGGGAGAATAACAGGGGCCAACGTCCTGACTTTC
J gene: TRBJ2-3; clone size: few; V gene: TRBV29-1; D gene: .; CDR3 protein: CSSGPSTDTQYF; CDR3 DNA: TGCAGCTCGGGACCTAGCACAGATACGCAGTATTTT
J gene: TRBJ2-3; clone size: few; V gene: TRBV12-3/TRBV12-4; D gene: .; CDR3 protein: CASSWEVGGDTQYF; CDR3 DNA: TGTGCCAGCAGTTGGGAGGTCGGGGGAGATACGCAGTATTTT
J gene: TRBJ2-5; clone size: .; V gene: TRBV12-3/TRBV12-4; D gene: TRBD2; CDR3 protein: CASSRRLAGALRETQYF; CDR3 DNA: TGTGCCAGCAGTCGTCGACTAGCGGGAGCCCTCAGGGAGACCCAGTACTTC
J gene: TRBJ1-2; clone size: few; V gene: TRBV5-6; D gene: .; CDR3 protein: CASRRGDRGYTF; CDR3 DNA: TGTGCCAGCAGGCGTGGGGATAGAGGCTACACCTTC
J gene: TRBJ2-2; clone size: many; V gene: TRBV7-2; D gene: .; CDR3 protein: CASSLEPNTGELFF; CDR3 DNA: TGTGCCAGCAGCTTAGAACCGAACACCGGGGAGCTGTTTTTT
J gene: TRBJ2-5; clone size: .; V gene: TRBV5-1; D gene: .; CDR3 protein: CASSFGKGQETQYF; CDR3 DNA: TGCGCCAGCAGCTTCGGGAAGGGGCAAGAGACCCAGTACTTC
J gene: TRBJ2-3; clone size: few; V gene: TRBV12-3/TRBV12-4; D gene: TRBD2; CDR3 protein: CASSPGVGSGVTDTQYF; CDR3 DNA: TGTGCCAGCAGTCCAGGGGTCGGTAGCGGGGTCACAGATACGCAGTATTTT
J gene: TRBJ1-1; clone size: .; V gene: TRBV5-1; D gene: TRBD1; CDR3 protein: CASSALTGVNTEAFF; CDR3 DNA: TGCGCCAGCAGCGCACTGACAGGGGTGAACACTGAAGCTTTCTTT
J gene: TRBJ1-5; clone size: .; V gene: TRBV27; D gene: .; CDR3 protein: CASTLPSGDQPQHF; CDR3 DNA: TGTGCCAGCACCCTTCCAAGCGGGGATCAGCCCCAGCATTTT
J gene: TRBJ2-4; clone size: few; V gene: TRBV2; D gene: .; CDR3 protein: CASSENRLEEIQYF; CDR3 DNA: TGTGCCAGCAGTGAAAACAGGTTGGAGGAGATTCAGTACTTC
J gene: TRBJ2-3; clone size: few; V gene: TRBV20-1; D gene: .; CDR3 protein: CSARIAEITDTQYF; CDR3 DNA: TGCAGTGCTAGGATAGCGGAAATCACAGATACGCAGTATTTT
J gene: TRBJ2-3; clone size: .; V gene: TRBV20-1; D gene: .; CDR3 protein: CSASLRSLSTDTQYF; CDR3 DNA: TGCAGTGCTAGTTTGCGGAGCCTTAGCACAGATACGCAGTATTTT
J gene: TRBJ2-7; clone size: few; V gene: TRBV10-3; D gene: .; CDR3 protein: CAISDIRQTYEQYF; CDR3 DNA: TGTGCCATCAGTGATATTAGACAGACCTACGAGCAGTACTTC
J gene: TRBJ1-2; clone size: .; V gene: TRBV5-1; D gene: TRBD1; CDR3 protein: CASSLPDRGSDGYTF; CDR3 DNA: TGCGCCAGCAGCTTACCCGACAGGGGGAGTGATGGCTACACCTTC
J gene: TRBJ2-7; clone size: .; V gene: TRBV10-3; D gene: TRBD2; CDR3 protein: CAISESRAGSGSHEQYF; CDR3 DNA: TGTGCCATCAGTGAGTCTCGAGCCGGTAGCGGGAGCCACGAGCAGTACTTC
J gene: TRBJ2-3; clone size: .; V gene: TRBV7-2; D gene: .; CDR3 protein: CASSLGKRIASDTQYF; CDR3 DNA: TGTGCCAGCAGCTTAGGCAAGCGGATAGCCTCAGATACGCAGTATTTT
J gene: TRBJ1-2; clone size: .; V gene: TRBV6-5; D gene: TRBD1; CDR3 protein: CASSYSRQGINGYTF; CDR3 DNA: TGTGCCAGCAGTTACTCTCGACAGGGAATTAATGGCTACACCTTC
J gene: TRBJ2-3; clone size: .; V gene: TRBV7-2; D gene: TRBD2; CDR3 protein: CASSLLAGGIDTQYF; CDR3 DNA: TGTGCCAGCAGCTTACTAGCGGGAGGCATTGATACGCAGTATTTT